This T cell receptor (beta chain) was sequenced in a study of shared clonotypes between healthy human individuals. Study-level information: Per donor, CD8 memory used one plate, CD8 naive used two, CD4 memory used three and CD4 naive used three.

The repertoire was sequenced with immunoSEQ multiplex PCR; TCRdb's copy has only in-frame clones and lacks some. The sample lists 740,000 or so clones, around three quarters occurring once. Trimming removed 6 bases at V and 7 bases at J, with 16 bases between. CDR1 SNHLY and CDR2 FYNNEI come from the germline V gene. The CDR3 is 13 residues long. The receptor comes from a woman under 40 in good health. The sample comprised memory CD4+ T cells sorted from blood. Regarding subset: CD45RA-negative fraction. The V call is TRBV2, the J call TRBJ2-7; TRBD2 is a possible D gene (6 bases). CDR3 coding DNA: TGTGCCAGCAGAATTAGCGGCGCGGGAGAGCAGTACTTC. Translation: CASRISGAGEQYF. Drawing the rest from reference TRBV2 and TRBJ2-7, the complete variable domain is EPEVTQTPSHQVTQMGQEVILRCVPISNHLYFYWYRQILGQKVEFLVSFYNNEISEKSEIFDDQFSVERPDGSNFTLKIRSTKLEDSAMYFCASRISGAGEQYFGPGTRLTVT.